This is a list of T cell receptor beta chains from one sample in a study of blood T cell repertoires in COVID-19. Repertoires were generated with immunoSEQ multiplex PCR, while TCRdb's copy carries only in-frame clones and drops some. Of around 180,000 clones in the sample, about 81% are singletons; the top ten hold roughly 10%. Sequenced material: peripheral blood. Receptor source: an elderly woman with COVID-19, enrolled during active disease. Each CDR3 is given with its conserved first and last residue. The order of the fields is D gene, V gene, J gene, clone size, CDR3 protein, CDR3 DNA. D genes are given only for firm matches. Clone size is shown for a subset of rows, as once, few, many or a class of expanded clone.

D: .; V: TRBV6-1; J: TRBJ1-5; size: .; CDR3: CASSEATGNQPQHF; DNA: TGTGCCAGCAGTGAAGCAACAGGCAATCAGCCCCAGCATTTT
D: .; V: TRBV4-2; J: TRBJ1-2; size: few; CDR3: CASSQDPGGGYGYTF; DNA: TGTGCCAGCAGCCAAGATCCGGGGGGCGGCTATGGCTACACCTTC
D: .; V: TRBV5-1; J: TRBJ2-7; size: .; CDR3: CASSLGKGTPFF; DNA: TGCGCCAGCAGCTTAGGGAAAGGGACACCATTCTTC
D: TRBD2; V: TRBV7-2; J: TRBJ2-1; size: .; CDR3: CASSLEGTSGLNEQFF; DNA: TGTGCCAGCAGCTTAGAAGGGACTAGCGGGCTCAATGAGCAGTTCTTC
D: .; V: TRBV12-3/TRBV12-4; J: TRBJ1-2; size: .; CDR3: CASSLLSGVGYTF; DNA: TGTGCCAGCAGTTTACTGTCAGGGGTAGGCTACACCTTC
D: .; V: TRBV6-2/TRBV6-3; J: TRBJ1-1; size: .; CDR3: CASSLGEGTEAFF; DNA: TGTGCCAGCAGCCTTGGGGAGGGCACTGAAGCTTTCTTT
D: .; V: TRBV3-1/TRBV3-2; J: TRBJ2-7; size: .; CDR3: CASSPYLAYEQYF; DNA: TGTGCCAGCAGCCCCTACCTAGCTTACGAGCAGTACTTC
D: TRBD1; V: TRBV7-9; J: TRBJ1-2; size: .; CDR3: CASSWWGQGPTQRYTF; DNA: TGTGCCAGCAGCTGGTGGGGACAGGGGCCCACTCAACGCTACACCTTC
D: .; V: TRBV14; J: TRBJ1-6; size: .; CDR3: CASSQNVGGNSPLHF; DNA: TGTGCCAGCAGCCAAAATGTCGGTGGTAATTCACCCCTCCACTTT
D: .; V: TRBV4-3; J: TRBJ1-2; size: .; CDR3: CASSQEFGDYYGYTF; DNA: TGCGCCAGCAGCCAAGAATTCGGGGATTACTATGGCTACACCTTC
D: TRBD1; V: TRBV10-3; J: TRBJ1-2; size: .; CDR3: CAISEMGDRGNYGYTF; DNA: TGTGCCATCAGTGAAATGGGGGACAGGGGAAACTATGGCTACACCTTC
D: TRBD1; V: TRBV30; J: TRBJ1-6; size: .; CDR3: CAWSWGQNSPLHF; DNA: TGTGCCTGGAGTTGGGGACAGAATTCACCCCTCCACTTT
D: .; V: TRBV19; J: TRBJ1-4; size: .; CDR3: CASSLAGATNEKLFF; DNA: TGTGCCAGTAGTCTGGCAGGCGCAACTAATGAAAAACTGTTTTTT
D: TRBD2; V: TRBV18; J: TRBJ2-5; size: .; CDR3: CASSPYSGGEVETQYF; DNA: TGTGCCAGCTCACCATACAGCGGGGGGGAGGTGGAGACCCAGTACTTC